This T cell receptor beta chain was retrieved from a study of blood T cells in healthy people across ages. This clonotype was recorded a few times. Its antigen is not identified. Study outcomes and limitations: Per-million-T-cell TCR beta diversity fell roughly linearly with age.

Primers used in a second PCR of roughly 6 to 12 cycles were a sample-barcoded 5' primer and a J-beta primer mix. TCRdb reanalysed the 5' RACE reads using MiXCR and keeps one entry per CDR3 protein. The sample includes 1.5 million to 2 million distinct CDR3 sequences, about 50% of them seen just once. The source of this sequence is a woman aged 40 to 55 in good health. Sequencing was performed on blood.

DNA of the CDR3: TGTGCCAGCAGCCACCCGACCTCTGGGGCCAACGTCCTGACTTTC. The encoded protein is CASSHPTSGANVLTF. This chain uses TRBV9 with TRBJ2-6; D not resolved. This CDR3 contains 15 residues. Per the germline V gene, CDR1 is SGDLS and CDR2 is YYNGEE. V lost 4 bases, J lost 0 bases, and 8 bases lay in between.